The text below deals with one T cell receptor (beta chain). Its antigen remains unknown. The CDR3 covers 15 residues. Germline V gene data show CDR1 as PRHDT and CDR2 as FYEKMQ (reference sequence). Germline trimming cut 6 bases from V and 6 bases from J; bases unmatched to any gene: 10. This sample is drawn from a study of cytomegalovirus exposure and HLA in healthy donors. Broader study findings: A later analysis linked a missense DCLRE1C variant to TCR beta V- and J-gene trimming. In all likelihood, a cluster of highly shared sequence variants was a sequencing artifact.

The PCR made use of 60 Vbeta and 13 Jbeta primers. The method was immunoSEQ multiplex PCR; TCRdb's version includes in-frame clones alone and lacks a portion of them. The record lists 200,000 to 250,000 clones, of which the ten most abundant hold around 0.95%. Material for sequencing was PBMCs. This sequence joins TRBV13 and TRBJ2-7; TRBD1 aligns across 11 bases. The sequence came from a woman aged 25-40 years in good health and CMV-seropositive. DNA for the CDR3: TGTGCCAGCAGTCCCGTTGGACAGGGGGCAGGCGAGCAGTACTTC. This encodes CASSPVGQGAGEQYF.